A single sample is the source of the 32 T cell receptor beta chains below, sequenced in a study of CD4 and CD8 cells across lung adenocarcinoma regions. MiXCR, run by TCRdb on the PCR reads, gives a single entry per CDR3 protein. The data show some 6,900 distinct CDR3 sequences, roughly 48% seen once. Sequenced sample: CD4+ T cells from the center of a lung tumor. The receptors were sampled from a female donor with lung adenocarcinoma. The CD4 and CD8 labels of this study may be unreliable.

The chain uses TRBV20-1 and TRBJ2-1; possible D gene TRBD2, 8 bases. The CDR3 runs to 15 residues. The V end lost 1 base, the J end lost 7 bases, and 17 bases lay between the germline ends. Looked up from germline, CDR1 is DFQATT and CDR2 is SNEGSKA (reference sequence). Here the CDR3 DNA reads TGCAGTGCTAGAGCAGGGGGACTAGTTTTGAATGAGCAGTTCTTC. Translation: CSARAGGLVLNEQFF.

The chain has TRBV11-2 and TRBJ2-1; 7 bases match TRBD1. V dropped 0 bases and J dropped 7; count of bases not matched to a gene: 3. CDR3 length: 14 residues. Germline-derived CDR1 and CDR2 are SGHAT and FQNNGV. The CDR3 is CASSLDHRGNEQFF. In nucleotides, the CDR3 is TGTGCCAGCAGCTTAGATCACAGGGGAAATGAGCAGTTCTTC.

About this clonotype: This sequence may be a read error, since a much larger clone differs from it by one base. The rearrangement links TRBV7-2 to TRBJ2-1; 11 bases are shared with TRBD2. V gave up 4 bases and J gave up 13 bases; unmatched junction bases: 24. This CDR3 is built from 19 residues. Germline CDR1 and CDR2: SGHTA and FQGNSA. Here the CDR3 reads CASSSVPGLAVGAKNIQFF. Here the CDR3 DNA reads TGTGCCAGCAGCTCCGTTCCGGGACTAGCGGTTGGGGCCAAAAACATTCAGTTCTTC.

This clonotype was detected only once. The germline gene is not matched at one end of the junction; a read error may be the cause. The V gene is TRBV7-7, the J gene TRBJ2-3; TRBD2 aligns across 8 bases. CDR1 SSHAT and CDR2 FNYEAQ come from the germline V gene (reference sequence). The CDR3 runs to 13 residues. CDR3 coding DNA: TGTGCCAGCAGCCGGACTAGCAGAGATACGCAGTATTTT. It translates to CASSRTSRDTQYF.

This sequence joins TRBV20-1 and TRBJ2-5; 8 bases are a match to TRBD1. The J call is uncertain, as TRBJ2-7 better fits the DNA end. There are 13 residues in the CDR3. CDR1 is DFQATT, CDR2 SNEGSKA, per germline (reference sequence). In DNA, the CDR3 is TGCAGTGGCCAGGGGGCGCTAACCTACGAGCAGTACTTC. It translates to CSGQGALTYEQYF.

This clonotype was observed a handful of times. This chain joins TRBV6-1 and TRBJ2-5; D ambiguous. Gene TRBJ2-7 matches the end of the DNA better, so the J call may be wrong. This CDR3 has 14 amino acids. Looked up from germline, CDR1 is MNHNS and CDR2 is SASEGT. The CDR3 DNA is TGTGCCAGCAGTGAATCTGCCAGGTCGGGCGAGCAGTACTTC. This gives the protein CASSESARSGEQYF.

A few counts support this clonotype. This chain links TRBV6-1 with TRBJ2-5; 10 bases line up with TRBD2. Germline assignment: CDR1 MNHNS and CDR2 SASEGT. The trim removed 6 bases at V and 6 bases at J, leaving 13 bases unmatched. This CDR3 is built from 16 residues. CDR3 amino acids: CASRSQLAGFKKTQYF. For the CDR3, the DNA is TGTGCCAGCAGGTCCCAACTAGCGGGGTTTAAAAAGACCCAGTACTTC.

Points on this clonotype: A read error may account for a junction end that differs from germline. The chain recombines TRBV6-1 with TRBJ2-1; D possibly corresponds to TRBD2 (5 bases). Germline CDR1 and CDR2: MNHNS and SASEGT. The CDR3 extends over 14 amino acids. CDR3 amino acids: CASRAVGSSGELFF. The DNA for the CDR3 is TGTGCCAGCAGGGCTGTTGGCTCCTCCGGGGAGCTGTTTTTC.

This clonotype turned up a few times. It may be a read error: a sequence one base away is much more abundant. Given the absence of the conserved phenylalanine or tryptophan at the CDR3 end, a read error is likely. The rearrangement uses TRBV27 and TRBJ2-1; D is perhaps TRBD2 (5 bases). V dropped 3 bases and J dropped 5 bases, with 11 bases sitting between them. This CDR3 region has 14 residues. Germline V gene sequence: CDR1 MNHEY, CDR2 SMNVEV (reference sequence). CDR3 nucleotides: TGTGCCAGCAGTTTCGAGGGCCCGGACAATGAGCAGTTCTTA. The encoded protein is CASSFEGPDNEQFL.

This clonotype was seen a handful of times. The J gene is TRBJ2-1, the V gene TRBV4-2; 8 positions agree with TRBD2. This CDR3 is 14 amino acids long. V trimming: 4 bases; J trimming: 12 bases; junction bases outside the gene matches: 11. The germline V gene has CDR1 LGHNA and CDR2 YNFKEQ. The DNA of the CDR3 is TGTGCCAGCAGCCCGACAAATAGCGGGACCGGGCAGTTCTTC. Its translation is CASSPTNSGTGQFF.

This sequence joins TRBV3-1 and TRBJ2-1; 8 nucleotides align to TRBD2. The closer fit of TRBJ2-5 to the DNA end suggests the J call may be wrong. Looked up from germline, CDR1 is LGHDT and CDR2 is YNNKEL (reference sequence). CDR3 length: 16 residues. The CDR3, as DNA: TGTGCCAGCAGCCGACGTAGCCGGGAGGGAGTAGGGACCCAGTACTTC. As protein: CASSRRSREGVGTQYF.

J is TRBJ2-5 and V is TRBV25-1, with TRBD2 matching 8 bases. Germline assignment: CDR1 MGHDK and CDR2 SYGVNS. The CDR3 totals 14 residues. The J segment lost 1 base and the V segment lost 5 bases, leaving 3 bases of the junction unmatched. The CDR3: CASSQTSVQETQYF. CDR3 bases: TGTGCCAGCAGTCAGACTAGCGTCCAAGAGACCCAGTACTTC.

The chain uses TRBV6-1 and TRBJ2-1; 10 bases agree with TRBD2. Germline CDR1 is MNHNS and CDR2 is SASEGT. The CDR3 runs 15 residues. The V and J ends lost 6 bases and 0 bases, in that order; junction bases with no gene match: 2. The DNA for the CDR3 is TGTGCCAGCAGGGCTAGCGGGAGCTCCTACAATGAGCAGTTCTTC. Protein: CASRASGSSYNEQFF.

This CDR3 is CASSPSGKGYNEQFF. CDR3 nucleotide sequence: TGTGCCAGCAGTCCAAGCGGGAAGGGCTACAATGAGCAGTTCTTC. The chain combines TRBV12-3 or TRBV12-4 with TRBJ2-1, with 7 bases lining up with TRBD2. The V gene end was trimmed by 5 bases and the J gene end by 3 bases; junction bases not matched to a gene: 7. The CDR3 runs to 15 residues.

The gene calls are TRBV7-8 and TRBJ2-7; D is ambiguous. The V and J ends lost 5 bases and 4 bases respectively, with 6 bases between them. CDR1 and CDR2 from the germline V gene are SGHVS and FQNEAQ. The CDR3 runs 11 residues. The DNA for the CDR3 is TGTGCCAGCAGCCTTTGGTACGAGCAGTACTTC. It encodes CASSLWYEQYF.

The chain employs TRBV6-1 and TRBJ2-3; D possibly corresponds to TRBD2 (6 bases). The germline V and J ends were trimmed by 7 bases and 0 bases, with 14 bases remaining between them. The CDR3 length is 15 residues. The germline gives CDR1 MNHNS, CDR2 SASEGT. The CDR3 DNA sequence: TGTGCCAGCACTCCCGGCGGGGTTAGCACAGATACGCAGTATTTT. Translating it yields CASTPGGVSTDTQYF.

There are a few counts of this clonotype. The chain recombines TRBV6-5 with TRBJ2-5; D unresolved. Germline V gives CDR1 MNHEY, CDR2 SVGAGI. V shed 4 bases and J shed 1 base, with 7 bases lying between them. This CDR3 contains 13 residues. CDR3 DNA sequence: TGTGCCAGCAGTTCCCAGATCCAAGAGACCCAGTACTTC. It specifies CASSSQIQETQYF.

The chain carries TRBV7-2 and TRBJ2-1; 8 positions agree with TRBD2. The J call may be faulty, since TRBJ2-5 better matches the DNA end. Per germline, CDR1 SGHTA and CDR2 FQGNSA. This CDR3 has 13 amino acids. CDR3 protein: CASSLTGGETQYF. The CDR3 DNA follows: TGTGCCAGCAGCTTAACGGGGGGGGAGACCCAGTACTTC.

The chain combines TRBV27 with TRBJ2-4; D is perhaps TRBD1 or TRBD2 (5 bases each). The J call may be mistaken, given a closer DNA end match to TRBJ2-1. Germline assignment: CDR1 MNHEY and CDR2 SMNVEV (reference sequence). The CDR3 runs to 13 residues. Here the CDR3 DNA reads TGTGCCAGCAGGCCCGGGGCAGACAACAATCAGTTCTTC. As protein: CASRPGADNNQFF.

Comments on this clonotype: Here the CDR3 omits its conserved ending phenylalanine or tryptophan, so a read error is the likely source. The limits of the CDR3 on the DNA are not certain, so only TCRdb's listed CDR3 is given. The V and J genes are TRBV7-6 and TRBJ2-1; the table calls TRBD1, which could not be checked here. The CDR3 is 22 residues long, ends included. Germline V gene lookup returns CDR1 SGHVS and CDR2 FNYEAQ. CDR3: CASLAPKIRRRGLLLHPLGLRL.

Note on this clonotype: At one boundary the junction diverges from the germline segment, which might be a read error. CDR3: CAISEREGTGALYF. The CDR3 DNA follows: TGTGCCATCAGTGAGCGGGAGGGCACCGGGGCGCTGTATTTT. The chain recombines TRBV10-3 with TRBJ2-2; TRBD2 aligns across 8 bases. The CDR3 loop spans 14 amino acids. CDR1 and CDR2 from the germline V gene are ENHRY and SYGVKD.

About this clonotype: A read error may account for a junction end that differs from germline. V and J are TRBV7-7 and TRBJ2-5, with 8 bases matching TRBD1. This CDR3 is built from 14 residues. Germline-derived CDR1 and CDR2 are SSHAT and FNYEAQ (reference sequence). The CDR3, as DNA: TGTGCTAGCAGCCCGGACAGGGTCCAAGAGACCCAGTACTTC. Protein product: CASSPDRVQETQYF.

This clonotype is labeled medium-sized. This CDR3 is CASSFQGTSRAETQYF. CDR3 in DNA: TGTGCCAGCAGCTTCCAGGGCACTAGTCGGGCGGAGACCCAGTACTTC. The rearrangement uses TRBV7-2 and TRBJ2-5; D could derive from TRBD1 or TRBD2 (5 bases each). CDR3 size: 16 residues. V dropped 3 bases and J dropped 5 bases, with 19 bases sitting between them. Germline V gene sequence: CDR1 SGHTA, CDR2 FQGNSA.

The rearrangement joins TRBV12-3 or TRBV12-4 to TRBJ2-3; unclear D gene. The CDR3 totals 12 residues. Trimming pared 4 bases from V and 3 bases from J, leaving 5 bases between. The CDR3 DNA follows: TGTGCCAGCAGTTGGCTAACAGATACGCAGTATTTT. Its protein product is CASSWLTDTQYF.

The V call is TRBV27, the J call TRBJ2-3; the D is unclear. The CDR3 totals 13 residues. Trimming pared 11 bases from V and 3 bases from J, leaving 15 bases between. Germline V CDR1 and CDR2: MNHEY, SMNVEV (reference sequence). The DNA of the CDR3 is TGTGCCCTCAAGGCTGTGAGAACAGATACGCAGTATTTT. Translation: CALKAVRTDTQYF.

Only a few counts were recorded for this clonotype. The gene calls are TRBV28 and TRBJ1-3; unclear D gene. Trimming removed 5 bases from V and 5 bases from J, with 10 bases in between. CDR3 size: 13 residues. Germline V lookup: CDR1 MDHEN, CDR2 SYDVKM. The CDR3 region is CASSEEYRNTIYF. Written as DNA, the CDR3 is TGTGCCAGCAGTGAGGAATACCGAAACACCATATATTTT.

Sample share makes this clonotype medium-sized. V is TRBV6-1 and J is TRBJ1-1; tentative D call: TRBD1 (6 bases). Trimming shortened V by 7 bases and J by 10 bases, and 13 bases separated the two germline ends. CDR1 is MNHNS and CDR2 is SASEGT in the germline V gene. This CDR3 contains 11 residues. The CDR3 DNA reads TGTGCCAGCATCGGTAAGGGGGGAGCTTTCTTT. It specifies CASIGKGGAFF.

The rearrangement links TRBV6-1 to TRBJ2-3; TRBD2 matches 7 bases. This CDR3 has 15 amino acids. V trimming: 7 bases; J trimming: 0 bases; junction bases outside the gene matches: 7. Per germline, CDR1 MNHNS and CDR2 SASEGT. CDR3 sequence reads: CASTLAALSTDTQYF. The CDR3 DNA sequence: TGTGCCAGCACGCTAGCGGCCCTTAGCACAGATACGCAGTATTTT.

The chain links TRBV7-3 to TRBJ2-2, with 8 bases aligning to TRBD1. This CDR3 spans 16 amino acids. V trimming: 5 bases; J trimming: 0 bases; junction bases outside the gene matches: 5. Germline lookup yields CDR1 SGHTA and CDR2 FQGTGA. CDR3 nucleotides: TGTGCCAGCAGCGCCTGGACAGGGTCGAACACCGGGGAGCTGTTTTTT. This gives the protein CASSAWTGSNTGELFF.

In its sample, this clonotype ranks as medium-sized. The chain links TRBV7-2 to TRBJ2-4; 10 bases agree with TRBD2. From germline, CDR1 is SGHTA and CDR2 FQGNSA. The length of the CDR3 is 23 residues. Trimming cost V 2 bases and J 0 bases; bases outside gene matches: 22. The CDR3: CASSLFAVLAGSSTGLAKNIQYF. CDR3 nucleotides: TGTGCCAGCAGCTTATTCGCCGTACTAGCGGGGAGCTCTACGGGCCTAGCCAAAAACATTCAGTACTTC.

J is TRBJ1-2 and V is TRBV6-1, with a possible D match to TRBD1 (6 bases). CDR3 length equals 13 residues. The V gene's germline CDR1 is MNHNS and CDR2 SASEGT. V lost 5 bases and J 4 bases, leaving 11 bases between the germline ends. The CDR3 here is CASSRGGGYGYTF. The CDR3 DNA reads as TGTGCCAGCAGTAGGGGGGGCGGCTATGGCTACACCTTC.

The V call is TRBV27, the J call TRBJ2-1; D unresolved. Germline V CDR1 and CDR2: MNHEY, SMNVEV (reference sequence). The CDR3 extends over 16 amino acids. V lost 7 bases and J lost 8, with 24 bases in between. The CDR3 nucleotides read TGTGCCAGCACTCTAACACTGGCCTTGGGCACGGATGAGCAGTTCTTC. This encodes CASTLTLALGTDEQFF.